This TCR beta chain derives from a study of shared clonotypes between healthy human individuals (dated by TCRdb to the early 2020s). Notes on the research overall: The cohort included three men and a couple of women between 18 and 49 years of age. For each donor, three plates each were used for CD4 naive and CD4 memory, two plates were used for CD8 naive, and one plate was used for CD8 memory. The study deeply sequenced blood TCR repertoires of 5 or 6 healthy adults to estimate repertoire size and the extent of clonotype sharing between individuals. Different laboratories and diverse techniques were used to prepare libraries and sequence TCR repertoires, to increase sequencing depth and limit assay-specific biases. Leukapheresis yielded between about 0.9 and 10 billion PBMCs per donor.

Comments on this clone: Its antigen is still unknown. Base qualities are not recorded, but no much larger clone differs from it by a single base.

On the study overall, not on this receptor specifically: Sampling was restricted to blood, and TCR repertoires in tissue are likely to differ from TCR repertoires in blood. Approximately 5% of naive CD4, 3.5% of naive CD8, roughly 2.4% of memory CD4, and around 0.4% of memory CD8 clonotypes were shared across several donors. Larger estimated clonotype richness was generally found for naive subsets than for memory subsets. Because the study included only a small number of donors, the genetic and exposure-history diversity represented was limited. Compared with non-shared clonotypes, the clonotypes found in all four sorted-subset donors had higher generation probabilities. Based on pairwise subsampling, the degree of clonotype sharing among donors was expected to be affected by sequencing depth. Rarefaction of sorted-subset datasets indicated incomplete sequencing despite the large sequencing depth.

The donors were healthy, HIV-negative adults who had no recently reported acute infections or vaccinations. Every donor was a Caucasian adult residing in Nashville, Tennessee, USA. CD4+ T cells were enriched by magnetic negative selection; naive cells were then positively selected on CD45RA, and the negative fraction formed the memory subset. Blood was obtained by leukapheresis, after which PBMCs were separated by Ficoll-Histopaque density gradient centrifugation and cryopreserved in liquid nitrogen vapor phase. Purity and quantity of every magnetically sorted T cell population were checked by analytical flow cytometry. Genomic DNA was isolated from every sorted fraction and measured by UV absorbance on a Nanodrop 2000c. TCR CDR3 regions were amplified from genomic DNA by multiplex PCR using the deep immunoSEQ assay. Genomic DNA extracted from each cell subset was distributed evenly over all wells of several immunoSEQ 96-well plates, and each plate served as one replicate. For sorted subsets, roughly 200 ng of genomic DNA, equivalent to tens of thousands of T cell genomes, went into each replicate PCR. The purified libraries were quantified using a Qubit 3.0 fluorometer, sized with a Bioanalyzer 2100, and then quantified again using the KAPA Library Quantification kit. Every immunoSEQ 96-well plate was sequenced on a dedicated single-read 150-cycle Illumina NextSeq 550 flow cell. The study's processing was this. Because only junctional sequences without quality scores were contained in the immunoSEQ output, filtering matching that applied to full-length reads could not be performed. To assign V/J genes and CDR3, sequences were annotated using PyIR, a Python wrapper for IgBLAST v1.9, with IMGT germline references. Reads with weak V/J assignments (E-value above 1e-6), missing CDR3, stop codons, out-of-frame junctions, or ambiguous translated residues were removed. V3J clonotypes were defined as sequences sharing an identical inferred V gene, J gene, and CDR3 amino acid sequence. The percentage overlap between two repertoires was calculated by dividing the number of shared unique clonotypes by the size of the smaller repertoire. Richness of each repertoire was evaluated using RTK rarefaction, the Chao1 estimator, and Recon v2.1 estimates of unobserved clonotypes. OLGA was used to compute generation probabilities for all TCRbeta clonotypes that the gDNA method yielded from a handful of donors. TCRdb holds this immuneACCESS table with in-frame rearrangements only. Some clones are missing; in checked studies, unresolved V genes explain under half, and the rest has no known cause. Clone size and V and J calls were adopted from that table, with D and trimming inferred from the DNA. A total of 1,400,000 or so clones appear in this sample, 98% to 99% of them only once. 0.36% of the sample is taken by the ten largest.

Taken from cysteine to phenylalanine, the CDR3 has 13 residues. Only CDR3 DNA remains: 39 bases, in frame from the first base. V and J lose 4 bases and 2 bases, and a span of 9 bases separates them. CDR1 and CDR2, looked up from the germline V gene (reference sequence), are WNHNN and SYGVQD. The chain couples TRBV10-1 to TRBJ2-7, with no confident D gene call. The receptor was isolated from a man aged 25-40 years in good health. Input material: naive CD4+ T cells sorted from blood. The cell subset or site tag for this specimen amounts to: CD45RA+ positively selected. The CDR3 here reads CASSGGLAYEQYF. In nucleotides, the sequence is TGCGCCAGCAGTGGTGGGTTGGCCTACGAGCAGTACTTC.